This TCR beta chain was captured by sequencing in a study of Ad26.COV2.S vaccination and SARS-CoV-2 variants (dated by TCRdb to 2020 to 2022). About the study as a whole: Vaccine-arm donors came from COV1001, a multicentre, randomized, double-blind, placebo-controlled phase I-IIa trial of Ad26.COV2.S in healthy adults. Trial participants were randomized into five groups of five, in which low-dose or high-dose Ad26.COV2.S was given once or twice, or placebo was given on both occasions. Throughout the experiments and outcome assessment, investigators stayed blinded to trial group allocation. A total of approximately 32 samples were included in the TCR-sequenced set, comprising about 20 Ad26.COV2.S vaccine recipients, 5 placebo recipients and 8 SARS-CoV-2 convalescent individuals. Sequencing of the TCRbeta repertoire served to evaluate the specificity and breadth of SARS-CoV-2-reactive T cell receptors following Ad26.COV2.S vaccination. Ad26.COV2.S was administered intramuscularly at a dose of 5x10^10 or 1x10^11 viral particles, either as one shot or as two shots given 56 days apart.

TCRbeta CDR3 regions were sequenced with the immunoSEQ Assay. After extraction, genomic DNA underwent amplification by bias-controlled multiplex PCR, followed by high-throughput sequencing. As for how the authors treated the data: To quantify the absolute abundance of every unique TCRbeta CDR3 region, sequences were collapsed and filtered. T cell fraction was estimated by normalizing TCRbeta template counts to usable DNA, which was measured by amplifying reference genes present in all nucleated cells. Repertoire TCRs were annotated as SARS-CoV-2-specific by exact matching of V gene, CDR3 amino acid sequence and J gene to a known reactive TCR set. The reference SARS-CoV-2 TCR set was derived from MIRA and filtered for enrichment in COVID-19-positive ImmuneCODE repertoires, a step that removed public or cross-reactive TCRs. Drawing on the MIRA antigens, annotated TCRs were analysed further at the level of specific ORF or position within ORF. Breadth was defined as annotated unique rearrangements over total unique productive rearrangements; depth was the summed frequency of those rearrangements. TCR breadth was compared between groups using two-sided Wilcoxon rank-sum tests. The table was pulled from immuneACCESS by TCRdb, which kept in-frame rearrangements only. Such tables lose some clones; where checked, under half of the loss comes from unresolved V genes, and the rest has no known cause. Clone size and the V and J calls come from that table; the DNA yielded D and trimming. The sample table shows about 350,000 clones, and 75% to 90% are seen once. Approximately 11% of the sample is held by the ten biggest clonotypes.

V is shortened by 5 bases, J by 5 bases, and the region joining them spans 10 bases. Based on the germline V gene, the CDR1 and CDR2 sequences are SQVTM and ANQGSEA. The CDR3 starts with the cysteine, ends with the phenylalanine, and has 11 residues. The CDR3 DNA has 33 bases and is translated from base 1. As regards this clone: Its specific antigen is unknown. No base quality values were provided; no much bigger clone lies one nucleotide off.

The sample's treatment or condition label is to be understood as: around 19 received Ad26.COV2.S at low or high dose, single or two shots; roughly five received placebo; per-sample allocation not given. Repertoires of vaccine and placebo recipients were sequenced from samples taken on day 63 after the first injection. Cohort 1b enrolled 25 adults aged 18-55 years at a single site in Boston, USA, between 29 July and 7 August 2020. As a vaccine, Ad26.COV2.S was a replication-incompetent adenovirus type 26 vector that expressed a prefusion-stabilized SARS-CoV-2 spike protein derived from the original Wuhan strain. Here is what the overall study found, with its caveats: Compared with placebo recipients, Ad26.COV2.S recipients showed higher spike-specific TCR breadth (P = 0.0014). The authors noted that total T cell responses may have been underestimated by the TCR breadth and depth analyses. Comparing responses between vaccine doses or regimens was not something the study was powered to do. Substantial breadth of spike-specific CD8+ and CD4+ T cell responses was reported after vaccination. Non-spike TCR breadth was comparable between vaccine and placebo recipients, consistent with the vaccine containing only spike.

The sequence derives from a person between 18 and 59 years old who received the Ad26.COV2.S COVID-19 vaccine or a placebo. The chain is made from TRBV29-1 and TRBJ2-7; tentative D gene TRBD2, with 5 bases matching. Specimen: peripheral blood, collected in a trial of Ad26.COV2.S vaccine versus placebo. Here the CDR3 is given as CSVSERDEQYF. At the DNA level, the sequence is TGCAGCGTTTCCGAGAGGGACGAGCAGTACTTC.